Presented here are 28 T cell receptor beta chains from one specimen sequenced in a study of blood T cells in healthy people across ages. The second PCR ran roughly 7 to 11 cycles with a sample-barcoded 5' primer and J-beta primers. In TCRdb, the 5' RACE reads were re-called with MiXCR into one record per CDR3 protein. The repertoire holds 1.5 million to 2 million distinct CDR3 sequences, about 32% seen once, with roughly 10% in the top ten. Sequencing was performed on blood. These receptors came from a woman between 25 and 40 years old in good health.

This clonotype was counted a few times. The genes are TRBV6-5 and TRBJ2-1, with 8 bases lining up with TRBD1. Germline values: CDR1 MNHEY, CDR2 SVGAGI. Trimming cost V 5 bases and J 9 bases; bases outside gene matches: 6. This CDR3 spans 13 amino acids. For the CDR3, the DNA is TGTGCCAGCAGTGTATGGACAGGGTTTGAGCAGTTCTTC. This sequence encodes CASSVWTGFEQFF.

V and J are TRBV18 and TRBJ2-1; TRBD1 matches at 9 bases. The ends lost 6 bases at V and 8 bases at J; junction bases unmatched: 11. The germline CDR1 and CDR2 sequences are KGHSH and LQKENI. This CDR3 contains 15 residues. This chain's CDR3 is CASSPTDRGWDEQFF. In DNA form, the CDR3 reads TGTGCCAGCTCCCCGACCGACAGGGGGTGGGATGAGCAGTTCTTC.

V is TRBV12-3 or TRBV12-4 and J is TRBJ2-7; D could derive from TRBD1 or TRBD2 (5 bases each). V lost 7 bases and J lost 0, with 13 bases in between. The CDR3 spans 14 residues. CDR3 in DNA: TGTGCCAGCACCCGGGACGAAACCTCCTACGAGCAGTACTTC. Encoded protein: CASTRDETSYEQYF.

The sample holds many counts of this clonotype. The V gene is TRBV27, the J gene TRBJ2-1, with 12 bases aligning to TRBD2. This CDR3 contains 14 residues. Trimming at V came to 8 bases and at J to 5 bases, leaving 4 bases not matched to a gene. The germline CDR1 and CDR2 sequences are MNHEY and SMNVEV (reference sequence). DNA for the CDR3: TGTGCCAGCCGGACTAGCGGGGCTAACAATGAGCAGTTCTTC. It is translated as CASRTSGANNEQFF.

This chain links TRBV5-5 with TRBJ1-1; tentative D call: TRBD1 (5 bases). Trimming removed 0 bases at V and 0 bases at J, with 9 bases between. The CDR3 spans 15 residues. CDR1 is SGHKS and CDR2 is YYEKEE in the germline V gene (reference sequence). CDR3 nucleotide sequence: TGTGCCAGCAGCTTGGCCGGGGCTTTGAACACTGAAGCTTTCTTT. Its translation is CASSLAGALNTEAFF.

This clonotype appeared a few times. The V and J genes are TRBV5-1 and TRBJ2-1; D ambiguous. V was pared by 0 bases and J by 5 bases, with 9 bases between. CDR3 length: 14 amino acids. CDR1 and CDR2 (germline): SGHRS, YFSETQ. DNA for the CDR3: TGCGCCAGCAGCTTGGGTAGGCCCGACAATGAGCAGTTCTTC. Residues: CASSLGRPDNEQFF.

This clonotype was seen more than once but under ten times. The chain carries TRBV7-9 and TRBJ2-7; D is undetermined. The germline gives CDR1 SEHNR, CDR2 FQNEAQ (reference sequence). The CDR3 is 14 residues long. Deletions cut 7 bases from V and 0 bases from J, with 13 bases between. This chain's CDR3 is CASTPAGVSYEQYF. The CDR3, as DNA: TGTGCCAGCACCCCGGCTGGGGTCTCCTACGAGCAGTACTTC.

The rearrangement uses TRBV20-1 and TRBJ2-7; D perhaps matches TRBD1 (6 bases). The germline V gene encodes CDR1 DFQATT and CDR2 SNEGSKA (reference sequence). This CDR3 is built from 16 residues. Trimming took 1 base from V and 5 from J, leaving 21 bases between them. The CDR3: CSARVTAGRGLDEQYF. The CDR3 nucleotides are TGCAGTGCTAGAGTGACCGCGGGCAGGGGCTTGGACGAGCAGTACTTC.

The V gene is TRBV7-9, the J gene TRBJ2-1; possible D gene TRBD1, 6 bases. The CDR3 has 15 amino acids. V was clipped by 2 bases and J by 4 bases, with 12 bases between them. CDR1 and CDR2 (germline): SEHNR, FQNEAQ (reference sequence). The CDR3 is CASSLSQGWYNEQFF. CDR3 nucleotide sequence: TGTGCCAGCAGCTTAAGCCAGGGGTGGTACAATGAGCAGTTCTTC.

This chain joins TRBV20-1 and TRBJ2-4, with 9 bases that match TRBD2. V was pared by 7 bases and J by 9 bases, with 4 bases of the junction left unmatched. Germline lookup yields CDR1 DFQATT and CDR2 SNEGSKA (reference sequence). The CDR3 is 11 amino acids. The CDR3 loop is CSVSGSGIQYF. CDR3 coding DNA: TGCAGTGTTAGCGGGAGCGGCATTCAGTACTTC.

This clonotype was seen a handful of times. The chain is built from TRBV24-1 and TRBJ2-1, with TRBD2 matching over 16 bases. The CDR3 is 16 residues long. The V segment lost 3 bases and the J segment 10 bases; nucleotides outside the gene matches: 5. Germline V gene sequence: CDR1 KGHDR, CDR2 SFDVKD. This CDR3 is CATSDLGLAGGEEQFF. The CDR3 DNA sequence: TGTGCCACCAGTGATCTGGGACTAGCGGGAGGGGAGGAGCAGTTCTTC.

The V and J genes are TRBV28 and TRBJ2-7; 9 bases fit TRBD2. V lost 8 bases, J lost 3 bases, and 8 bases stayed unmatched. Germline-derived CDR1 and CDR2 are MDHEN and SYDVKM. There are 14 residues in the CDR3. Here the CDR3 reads CASQRREGRYEQYF. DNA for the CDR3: TGTGCCAGCCAGAGGCGGGAGGGCCGCTACGAGCAGTACTTC.

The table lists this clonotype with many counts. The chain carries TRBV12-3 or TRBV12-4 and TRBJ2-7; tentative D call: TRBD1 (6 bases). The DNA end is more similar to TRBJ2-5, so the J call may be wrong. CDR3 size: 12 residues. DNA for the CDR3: TGTGCCAGCAGTACAGGGCCGGAGACCCAGTACTTC. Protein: CASSTGPETQYF.

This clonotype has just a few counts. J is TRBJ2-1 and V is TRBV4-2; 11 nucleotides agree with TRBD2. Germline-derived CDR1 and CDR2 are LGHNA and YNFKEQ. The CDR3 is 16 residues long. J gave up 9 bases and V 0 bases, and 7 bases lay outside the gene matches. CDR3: CASSQDRLAGRGEQFF. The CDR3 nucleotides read TGTGCCAGCAGCCAAGATCGACTAGCGGGGAGGGGTGAGCAGTTCTTC.

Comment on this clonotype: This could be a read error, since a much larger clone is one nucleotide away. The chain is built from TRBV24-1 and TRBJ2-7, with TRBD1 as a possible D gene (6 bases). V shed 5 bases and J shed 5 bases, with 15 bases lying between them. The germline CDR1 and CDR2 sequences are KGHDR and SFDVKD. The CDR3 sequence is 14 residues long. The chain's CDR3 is CATSAGTSWDEQYF. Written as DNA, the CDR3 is TGTGCCACCAGTGCCGGGACATCCTGGGACGAGCAGTACTTC.

The CDR3 DNA sequence: TGTGCCAGCAGCCTCCCGGGACAGCCCTACGAGCAGTACTTC. Encoded protein: CASSLPGQPYEQYF. V is TRBV14 and J is TRBJ2-7; 7 bases line up with TRBD1. CDR1 is SGHDN, CDR2 FVKESK, per germline. CDR3 length: 14 residues. Unmatched junction bases numbered 5, after V lost 4 bases and J lost 2 bases.

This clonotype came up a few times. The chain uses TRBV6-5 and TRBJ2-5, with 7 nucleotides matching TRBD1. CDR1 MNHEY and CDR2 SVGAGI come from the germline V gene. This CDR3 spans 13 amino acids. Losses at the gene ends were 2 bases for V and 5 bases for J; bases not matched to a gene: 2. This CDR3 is CASSYRGHETQYF. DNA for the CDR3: TGTGCCAGCAGTTACAGGGGGCACGAGACCCAGTACTTC.

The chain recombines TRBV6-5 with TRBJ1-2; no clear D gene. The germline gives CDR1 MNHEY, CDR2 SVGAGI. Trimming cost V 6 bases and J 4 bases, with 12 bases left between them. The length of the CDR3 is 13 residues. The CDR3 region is CASRKKVGYGYTF. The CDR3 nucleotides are TGTGCCAGCAGAAAAAAGGTCGGCTATGGCTACACCTTC.

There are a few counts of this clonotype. The CDR3 DNA reads as TGCAGTGCTAAGGGACAGTACGAGCAGTACTTC. Protein sequence: CSAKGQYEQYF. J is TRBJ2-7 and V is TRBV20-1; TRBD1 matches 7 bases. The CDR3 extends over 11 amino acids. The V gene's germline CDR1 is DFQATT and CDR2 SNEGSKA (reference sequence). The trim removed 4 bases at V and 4 bases at J, leaving 1 base unmatched.

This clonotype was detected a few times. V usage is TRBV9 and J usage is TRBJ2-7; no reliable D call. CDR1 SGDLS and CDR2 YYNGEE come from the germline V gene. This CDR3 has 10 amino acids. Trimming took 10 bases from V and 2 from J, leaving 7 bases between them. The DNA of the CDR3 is TGTGCCCTTACCCCCTACGAGCAGTACTTC. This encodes CALTPYEQYF.

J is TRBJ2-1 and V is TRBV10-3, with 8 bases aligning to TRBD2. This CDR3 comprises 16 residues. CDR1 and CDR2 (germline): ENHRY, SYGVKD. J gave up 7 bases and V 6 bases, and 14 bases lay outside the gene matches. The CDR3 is CAISRAGEGIWNEQFF. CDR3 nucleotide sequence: TGTGCCATCAGCCGAGCGGGGGAGGGGATTTGGAATGAGCAGTTCTTC.

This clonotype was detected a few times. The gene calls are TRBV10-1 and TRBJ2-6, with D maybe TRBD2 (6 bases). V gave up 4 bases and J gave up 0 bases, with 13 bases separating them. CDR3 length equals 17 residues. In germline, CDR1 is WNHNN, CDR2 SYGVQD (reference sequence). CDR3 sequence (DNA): TGCGCCAGCAGTGCCGGGGGTCTGACCTCTGGGGCCAACGTCCTGACTTTC. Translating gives CASSAGGLTSGANVLTF.

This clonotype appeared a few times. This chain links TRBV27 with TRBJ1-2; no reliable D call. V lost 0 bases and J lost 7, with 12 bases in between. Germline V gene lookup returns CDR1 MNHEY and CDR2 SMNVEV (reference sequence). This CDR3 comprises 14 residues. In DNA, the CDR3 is TGTGCCAGCAGTTTATCGTGGAGGGAAGGTGGCTACACCTTC. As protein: CASSLSWREGGYTF.

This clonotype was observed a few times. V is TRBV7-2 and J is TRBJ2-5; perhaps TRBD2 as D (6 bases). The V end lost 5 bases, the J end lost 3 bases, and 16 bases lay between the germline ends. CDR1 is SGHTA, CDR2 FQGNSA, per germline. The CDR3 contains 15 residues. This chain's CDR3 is CASSPGWRGKETQYF. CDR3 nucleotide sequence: TGTGCCAGCAGCCCTGGGTGGCGGGGCAAAGAGACCCAGTACTTC.

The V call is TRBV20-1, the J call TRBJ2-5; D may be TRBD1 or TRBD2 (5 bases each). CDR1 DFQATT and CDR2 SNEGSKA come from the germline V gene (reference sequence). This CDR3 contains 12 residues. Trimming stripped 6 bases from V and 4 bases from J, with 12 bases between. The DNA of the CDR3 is TGCAGTGCCAAAACTAGGGGAGAGACCCAGTACTTC. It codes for CSAKTRGETQYF.

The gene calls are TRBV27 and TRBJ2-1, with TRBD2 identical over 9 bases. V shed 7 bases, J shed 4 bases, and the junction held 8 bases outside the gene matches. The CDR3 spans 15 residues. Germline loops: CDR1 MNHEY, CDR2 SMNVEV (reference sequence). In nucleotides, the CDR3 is TGTGCCAGCAACCGGGCGGGGGGGCGGTACAATGAGCAGTTCTTC. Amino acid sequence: CASNRAGGRYNEQFF.

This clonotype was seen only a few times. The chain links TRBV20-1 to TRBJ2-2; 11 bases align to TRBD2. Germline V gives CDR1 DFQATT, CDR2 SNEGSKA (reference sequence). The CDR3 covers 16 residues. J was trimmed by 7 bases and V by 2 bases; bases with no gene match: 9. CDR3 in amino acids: CSARPGLAGGIGELFF. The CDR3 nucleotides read TGCAGTGCTAGACCGGGGCTAGCGGGAGGAATCGGGGAGCTGTTTTTT.

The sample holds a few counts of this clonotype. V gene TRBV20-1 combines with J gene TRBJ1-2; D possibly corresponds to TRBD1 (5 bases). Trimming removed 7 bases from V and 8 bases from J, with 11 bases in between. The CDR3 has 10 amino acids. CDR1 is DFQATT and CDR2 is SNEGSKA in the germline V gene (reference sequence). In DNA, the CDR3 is TGCAGTGGGTGGGGGGGAGGCTACACCTTC. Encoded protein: CSGWGGGYTF.